What follows are 19 T cell receptor beta chains derived from one specimen sequenced in a study of cytomegalovirus exposure and HLA in healthy donors. The method was immunoSEQ multiplex PCR; TCRdb's version includes in-frame clones alone and lacks a portion of them. The sample has approximately 300,000 clones; about nine tenths are singletons. Sequencing input: PBMCs. These receptors were obtained from a woman in her 30s in good health and CMV-seropositive.

The sample holds a few counts of this clone. The chain combines TRBV18 with TRBJ2-7; no clear D. The CDR3 has 13 amino acids. Germline V lookup: CDR1 KGHSH, CDR2 LQKENI. Trimming cost V 0 bases and J 0 bases, with 3 bases left between them. The DNA for the CDR3 is TGTGCCAGCTCACCACCCGTCTCCTACGAGCAGTACTTC. Protein sequence: CASSPPVSYEQYF.

The chain is built from TRBV29-1 and TRBJ2-7; 8 bases fit TRBD2. The CDR3 runs 15 residues. After removal of 0 bases from V and 5 bases from J, the junction contained 9 bases not matched to a gene. Germline CDR1 and CDR2: SQVTM and ANQGSEA. The CDR3 region is CSVEDGVAGRDEQYF. CDR3 bases: TGCAGCGTTGAAGATGGGGTAGCGGGACGGGACGAGCAGTACTTC.

CDR3 sequence: CASSFSRDGTEAFF. CDR3 in DNA: TGTGCCAGCAGTTTCAGCCGGGACGGCACTGAAGCTTTCTTT. J is TRBJ1-1 and V is TRBV28; a weak D match, TRBD1 (5 bases). Trimming pared 3 bases from V and 4 bases from J, leaving 12 bases between. Germline V gene lookup returns CDR1 MDHEN and CDR2 SYDVKM. The CDR3 spans 14 residues.

The rearrangement uses TRBV4-1 and TRBJ2-1, with 7 bases that match TRBD2. V was pared by 1 base and J by 9 bases, with 12 bases of the junction left unmatched. Germline lookup yields CDR1 MGHRA and CDR2 YSYEKL. The CDR3 has 16 amino acids. DNA of the CDR3: TGCGCCAGCAGCCAAGTACTCGCGGGGGAGCCTGTTGAGCAGTTCTTC. As protein: CASSQVLAGEPVEQFF.

CDR3 loop: CARIGTLATPQYF. The CDR3 DNA follows: TGTGCCAGAATCGGAACACTAGCTACTCCGCAGTACTTC. V gene TRBV5-3 combines with J gene TRBJ2-7; D is perhaps TRBD2 (6 bases). TRBV5-3 is an ORF; its function is uncertain. V was cut by 6 bases and J by 9 bases, with 19 bases left in between. CDR3 length: 13 amino acids.

The chain joins TRBV4-3 to TRBJ2-1; 12 positions agree with TRBD2. This CDR3 has 16 amino acids. Germline assignment: CDR1 LGHNA and CDR2 YSLEER. V shed 2 bases and J 10 bases; nucleotides not matched to a gene: 9. The CDR3 here is CASSQLLAGGPGEQFF. DNA of the CDR3: TGCGCCAGCAGCCAACTTCTAGCGGGAGGGCCTGGGGAGCAGTTCTTC.

This clone was recorded only once. The rearrangement joins TRBV5-1 to TRBJ2-7; D perhaps matches TRBD1 (5 bases). CDR3 length: 15 amino acids. V dropped 0 bases and J dropped 2 bases, with 12 bases sitting between them. CDR1 is SGHRS, CDR2 YFSETQ, per germline. This CDR3 reads CASSLVPGKAYEQYF. The CDR3 DNA reads TGCGCCAGCAGCTTGGTGCCAGGGAAGGCCTACGAGCAGTACTTC.

The V gene is TRBV4-2, the J gene TRBJ1-1; 8 nucleotides agree with TRBD1. Unmatched junction bases numbered 13, after V lost 4 bases and J lost 0 bases. This CDR3 has 18 amino acids. From germline, CDR1 is LGHNA and CDR2 YNFKEQ. In DNA, the CDR3 is TGTGCCAGCAGCCTTACTCAGGGGGCAAAGAGTTTGAACACTGAAGCTTTCTTT. Residues: CASSLTQGAKSLNTEAFF.

The chain has TRBV6-5 and TRBJ2-4; D ambiguous. With 4 bases removed from V and 8 bases from J, the gap between germline ends came to 12 bases. Germline values: CDR1 MNHEY, CDR2 SVGAGI. The CDR3 extends over 13 amino acids. The CDR3: CASSWRSKDIQYF. The CDR3 DNA reads TGTGCCAGCAGTTGGAGATCTAAAGACATTCAGTACTTC.

The CDR3 loop is CASSRSGQGAPYEQYF. CDR3 nucleotide sequence: TGTGCCAGCAGTCGGAGCGGACAGGGGGCTCCCTACGAGCAGTACTTC. The V and J genes are TRBV4-2 and TRBJ2-7, with 11 bases fitting TRBD1. The CDR3 length is 16 residues. V was pared by 6 bases and J by 2 bases, with 9 bases of the junction left unmatched. Germline CDR1 is LGHNA and CDR2 is YNFKEQ.

This clone has only a few counts. The CDR3 coding sequence is TGCGCCAGCAGCCAGTACAGGGGGAGCTCCTACGAGCAGTACTTC. Translation gives CASSQYRGSSYEQYF. The chain recombines TRBV4-3 with TRBJ2-7, with TRBD1 matching 8 bases. Germline V CDR1 and CDR2: LGHNA, YSLEER. V was clipped by 3 bases and J by 0 bases; unmatched bases: 4. The CDR3 contains 15 residues.

This clone has just one count. In nucleotides, the CDR3 is TGTGCCAGCAGCCACCCTGGACAGGGCTACGAGCAGTACTTC. The encoded protein is CASSHPGQGYEQYF. The chain uses TRBV6-6 and TRBJ2-7, with TRBD1 matching 8 bases. V shed 6 bases, J shed 3 bases, and the junction held 7 bases outside the gene matches. CDR1 and CDR2 (germline): MNHNY, SVGAGI (reference sequence). The CDR3 is 14 amino acids.

V is TRBV6-5 and J is TRBJ2-7, with 12 bases fitting TRBD2. This CDR3 is built from 15 residues. Germline V gene sequence: CDR1 MNHEY, CDR2 SVGAGI. V shed 5 bases and J 4 bases; nucleotides not matched to a gene: 6. The CDR3 sequence: CASSVQTSGSYEQYF. The CDR3 nucleotides read TGTGCCAGCAGTGTTCAGACTAGCGGGAGTTACGAGCAGTACTTC.

The chain links TRBV29-1 to TRBJ1-1; D gene ambiguous. V dropped 4 bases and J dropped 0 bases, with 15 bases sitting between them. This CDR3 region has 15 residues. Germline V lookup: CDR1 SQVTM, CDR2 ANQGSEA. CDR3 protein: CSVGAVGLMNTEAFF. The CDR3 DNA reads TGCAGCGTTGGTGCAGTAGGGCTAATGAACACTGAAGCTTTCTTT.

The chain employs TRBV12-1 and TRBJ2-7; the table gives TRBD1 as D, unverified against the DNA. TRBV12-1 is an annotated pseudogene. The CDR3 runs 15 residues. The CDR3 protein is CASSPNRNTSYEQYF. As DNA, the CDR3 is TGTGCCAGCAGCCCCAACAGGAATACTTCCTACGAGCAGTACTTC.

On this clone itself: Other DNA sequences of this sample code for an identical CDR3. The chain recombines TRBV6-5 with TRBJ1-1; D unresolved. Deletions cut 0 bases from V and 0 bases from J, with 5 bases between. The V gene's germline CDR1 is MNHEY and CDR2 SVGAGI. The CDR3 covers 14 residues. In DNA, the CDR3 is TGTGCCAGCAGTTACTCTGAGGTGAACACTGAAGCTTTCTTT. Protein: CASSYSEVNTEAFF.

The chain couples TRBV2 to TRBJ2-2; D assignment may be TRBD1 or TRBD2 (5 bases each). CDR1 is SNHLY and CDR2 is FYNNEI in the germline V gene. The CDR3 spans 13 residues. V was pared by 6 bases and J by 5 bases, with 10 bases between. The CDR3 DNA sequence: TGTGCCAGCAGGGAATGGGGGACCGGGGAGCTGTTTTTT. This encodes CASREWGTGELFF. Full variable domain (outside the CDR3, taken from reference TRBV2 and TRBJ2-2): EPEVTQTPSHQVTQMGQEVILRCVPISNHLYFYWYRQILGQKVEFLVSFYNNEISEKSEIFDDQFSVERPDGSNFTLKIRSTKLEDSAMYFCASREWGTGELFFGEGSRLTVL.

The chain recombines TRBV9 with TRBJ2-1, with 8 bases that match TRBD2. V lost 1 base to trimming and J lost 10 bases; unmatched junction nucleotides: 7. The CDR3 is made up of 14 amino acids. CDR1 is SGDLS and CDR2 is YYNGEE in the germline V gene. Here the CDR3 reads CASSVSGLAREQFF. CDR3 DNA sequence: TGTGCCAGCAGCGTATCCGGACTAGCACGCGAGCAGTTCTTC.

V and J are TRBV28 and TRBJ1-2; 7 positions agree with TRBD1. Unmatched junction bases numbered 9, after V lost 6 bases and J lost 5 bases. The germline V gene encodes CDR1 MDHEN and CDR2 SYDVKM. The CDR3 is 14 amino acids. In DNA form, the CDR3 reads TGTGCCAGCAGGGATTACAGGGGATGGTATGGCTACACCTTC. It codes for CASRDYRGWYGYTF.